The 23 T cell receptor beta chains given below trace back to one sample, sequenced in a study of identifying expanded T cells in peripheral blood. Sequenced by immunoSEQ multiplex PCR; TCRdb stores in-frame clones only, minus some. The sample holds about 100,000 clones, 80% to 90% seen once. The specimen sequenced was blood. The receptors here all came from a person between 18 and 75 years old in good health.

V usage is TRBV5-8 and J usage is TRBJ2-7, with D perhaps TRBD2 (7 bases). The CDR3 runs to 15 residues. The germline CDR1 and CDR2 sequences are SGHTS and YDEGEE. The V end was cut by 0 bases, the J end by 7 bases, with 17 bases between. CDR3 region: CASSLGSIQGGEQYF. CDR3 nucleotide sequence: TGTGCCAGCAGCTTGGGCTCGATACAGGGAGGGGAGCAGTACTTC.

In nucleotides, the CDR3 is TGTGCCAGCCGCCCCCTCCCCGACAGGGTCGATGGCTACACCTTC. Amino acids: CASRPLPDRVDGYTF. The chain employs TRBV6-5 and TRBJ1-2, with 7 positions matching TRBD1. The CDR3 is 15 amino acids. Trimming removed 8 bases from V and 6 bases from J; junction bases left unmatched: 15. Per the germline V gene, CDR1 is MNHEY and CDR2 is SVGAGI.

This clone came up once. The CDR3, as DNA: TGTGCCAGTACCCGGGGGAGACTGGGGACAGATAATGAAAAACTGTTTTTT. This encodes CASTRGRLGTDNEKLFF. The gene calls are TRBV19 and TRBJ1-4; 7 bases align to TRBD1. Germline assignment: CDR1 LNHDA and CDR2 SQIVND (reference sequence). The J segment lost 4 bases and the V segment lost 7 bases, leaving 15 bases of the junction unmatched. The CDR3 has 17 residues.

This rearrangement joins TRBV7-2 to TRBJ2-6; D unclear. The V gene lost 5 bases and the J gene lost 5 bases, with 13 bases spanning the gap. Looked up from germline, CDR1 is SGHTA and CDR2 is FQGNSA. This CDR3 has 15 amino acids. The CDR3 sequence: CASSPGLSRANVLTF. The CDR3 nucleotides are TGTGCCAGCAGCCCCGGGCTTTCGAGGGCCAACGTCCTGACTTTC. The full variable domain, in which reference TRBV7-2 and TRBJ2-6 provide the parts outside the CDR3, is GAGVSQSPSNKVTEKGKDVELRCDPISGHTALYWYRQSLGQGLEFLIYFQGNSAPDKSGLPSDRFSAERTGGSVSTLTIQRTQQEDSAVYLCASSPGLSRANVLTFGAGSRLTVL.

The rearrangement links TRBV6-6 to TRBJ2-5; D perhaps matches TRBD2 (6 bases). With 5 bases removed from V and 2 bases from J, the gap between germline ends came to 15 bases. This CDR3 has 15 residues. Germline CDR1 MNHNY, CDR2 SVGAGI (reference sequence). As DNA, the CDR3 is TGTGCCAGCAGTGCTCCCGGGGGTTCGCAAGAGACCCAGTACTTC. This encodes CASSAPGGSQETQYF.

This clone was picked up a small number of times. This chain joins TRBV5-1 and TRBJ2-1; TRBD2 matches 10 bases. This CDR3 has 17 amino acids. The V and J ends lost 0 bases and 7 bases, in that order; junction bases with no gene match: 10. Looked up from germline, CDR1 is SGHRS and CDR2 is YFSETQ. The DNA of the CDR3 is TGCGCCAGCAGCTTGGCCCCCAGCGGGGGGGCGATGAATGAGCAGTTCTTC. Translated, it gives CASSLAPSGGAMNEQFF.

The chain combines TRBV2 with TRBJ2-3; 9 bases fit TRBD2. V was pared by 8 bases and J by 4 bases, with 7 bases of the junction left unmatched. CDR1 SNHLY and CDR2 FYNNEI come from the germline V gene. The CDR3 sequence is 14 residues long. Here the CDR3 reads CASLSGSPSDTQYF. The CDR3 DNA reads as TGTGCCAGCCTTAGCGGGAGCCCCTCAGATACGCAGTATTTT. The complete variable domain, with remaining parts taken from reference TRBV2 and TRBJ2-3, reads EPEVTQTPSHQVTQMGQEVILRCVPISNHLYFYWYRQILGQKVEFLVSFYNNEISEKSEIFDDQFSVERPDGSNFTLKIRSTKLEDSAMYFCASLSGSPSDTQYFGPGTRLTVL.

This clone was seen a handful of times. CDR3 amino acids: CASSYRAGPYEQYF. CDR3 bases: TGTGCCAGCAGTTACAGGGCAGGGCCCTACGAGCAGTACTTC. This chain joins TRBV6-5 and TRBJ2-7; tentative D call: TRBD1 (5 bases). In germline, CDR1 is MNHEY, CDR2 SVGAGI. CDR3 length: 14 amino acids. Trimming took 2 bases from V and 2 from J, leaving 10 bases between them.

CDR3: CASTRTGGHGELFF. CDR3 DNA sequence: TGTGCCAGCACCAGGACAGGGGGCCACGGGGAGCTGTTTTTT. The J gene is TRBJ2-2, the V gene TRBV7-6; 11 bases agree with TRBD1. Germline CDR1 is SGHVS and CDR2 is FNYEAQ. With V trimmed by 7 bases and J by 7 bases, 5 bases remained unmatched. The CDR3 extends over 14 amino acids.

The chain combines TRBV10-3 with TRBJ2-7; 12 bases map to TRBD1. Trimming cost V 6 bases and J 6 bases; bases outside gene matches: 6. The germline V gene encodes CDR1 ENHRY and CDR2 SYGVKD. The CDR3 consists of 14 residues. The CDR3 sequence: CAISPPGQGAEQYF. The CDR3 DNA reads TGTGCCATCAGCCCCCCGGGACAGGGGGCCGAGCAGTACTTC.

The gene calls are TRBV7-2 and TRBJ2-3, with unresolved D. This CDR3 contains 15 residues. V shed 1 base and J shed 4 bases, with 12 bases lying between them. Germline values: CDR1 SGHTA, CDR2 FQGNSA. The CDR3 bases are TGTGCCAGCAGCTTAGAGGCAGGATTATCAGATACGCAGTATTTT. Encoded protein: CASSLEAGLSDTQYF.

The chain uses TRBV9 and TRBJ1-2; 8 nucleotides match TRBD1. V was pared by 4 bases and J by 10 bases, with 9 bases of the junction left unmatched. Germline lookup yields CDR1 SGDLS and CDR2 YYNGEE. The CDR3 sequence is 13 residues long. In nucleotides, the CDR3 is TGTGCCAGCAGCTCCGGGACAGGTAGTGACTACACCTTC. Encoded protein: CASSSGTGSDYTF. The whole variable domain, filled in from reference TRBV9 and TRBJ1-2, reads DSGVTQTPKHLITATGQRVTLRCSPRSGDLSVYWYQQSLDQGLQFLIQYYNGEERAKGNILERFSAQQFPDLHSELNLSSLELGDSALYFCASSSGTGSDYTFGSGTRLTVV.

A single count supports this clone. The chain combines TRBV6-6 with TRBJ1-5, with D uncertain. V lost 8 bases and J lost 6, with 11 bases in between. CDR1 is MNHNY and CDR2 is SVGAGI in the germline V gene (reference sequence). The CDR3 is 12 residues long. The CDR3 coding sequence is TGTGCCAGCTCGAACGGGATTCAGCCCCAGCATTTT. Translation gives CASSNGIQPQHF.

The chain links TRBV2 to TRBJ1-1; tentative D call: TRBD1 (6 bases). CDR1 is SNHLY, CDR2 FYNNEI, per germline. The CDR3 runs to 13 residues. Trimming left V 10 bases short and J 3 bases short, with 15 bases between. The CDR3 sequence is CAISPGQYTEAFF. The CDR3, as DNA: TGTGCCATTTCACCGGGACAATACACTGAAGCTTTCTTT. The entire variable domain, with the rest obtained from reference TRBV2 and TRBJ1-1, is as follows: EPEVTQTPSHQVTQMGQEVILRCVPISNHLYFYWYRQILGQKVEFLVSFYNNEISEKSEIFDDQFSVERPDGSNFTLKIRSTKLEDSAMYFCAISPGQYTEAFFGQGTRLTVV.

The CDR3 here is CASSLAPSGTSYGYTF. CDR3 DNA sequence: TGCGCCAGCAGCTTGGCTCCATCCGGGACAAGCTATGGCTACACCTTC. The chain links TRBV5-1 to TRBJ1-2; tentative D call: TRBD1 (6 bases). This CDR3 spans 16 amino acids. Germline CDR1 and CDR2: SGHRS and YFSETQ. With 0 bases removed from V and 4 bases from J, the gap between germline ends came to 16 bases.

Worth noting for this clone: One end of the junction is discordant with germline, which a read error may explain. The V call is TRBV5-6, the J call TRBJ2-5; a possible D gene is TRBD1 (7 bases). The CDR3 sequence is 15 residues long. Per the germline V gene, CDR1 is SGHDT and CDR2 is YYEEEE. In DNA form, the CDR3 reads TGTGCCAGCACCTTGGCTCCAGGGGGGCCAGAGACCCAGTACTTC. This codes for CASTLAPGGPETQYF.

The J gene is TRBJ1-4, the V gene TRBV28; 8 bases are a match to TRBD1. This CDR3 spans 15 amino acids. J lost 8 bases, V lost 5 bases, and 10 bases had no gene match. Germline lookup yields CDR1 MDHEN and CDR2 SYDVKM. Here the CDR3 reads CASSPPGQGGEKLFF. CDR3 sequence (DNA): TGTGCCAGCAGTCCTCCAGGACAGGGAGGCGAAAAACTGTTTTTT.

V is TRBV6-1 and J is TRBJ1-2; no definite D call. CDR3 length: 14 residues. V gave up 2 bases and J gave up 7 bases, with 14 bases separating them. Germline loops: CDR1 MNHNS, CDR2 SASEGT. The CDR3 DNA reads TGTGCCAGCAGTGAAATGGAGGCAGCACCTGGCTACACCTTC. This encodes CASSEMEAAPGYTF.

This clone was counted a single time. The chain combines TRBV10-2 with TRBJ2-6; the D is unclear. V shed 2 bases and J shed 0 bases, with 8 bases lying between them. Germline loops: CDR1 WSHSY, CDR2 SAAADI. The length of the CDR3 is 16 residues. The CDR3 DNA reads as TGCGCCAGCAGTGAGAGTGGGGACTCTGGGGCCAACGTCCTGACTTTC. This codes for CASSESGDSGANVLTF.

In its sample, this clone was seen a few times. The chain joins TRBV5-4 to TRBJ1-1; D unresolved. The CDR3 runs to 15 residues. V was shortened by 4 bases and J by 2 bases, with 15 bases between the two germline ends. Germline V gives CDR1 SGHNT, CDR2 YYREEE (reference sequence). CDR3 amino acids: CASSRDSRVNTEAFF. In DNA, the CDR3 is TGTGCCAGCAGCCGTGACTCTCGTGTAAACACTGAAGCTTTCTTT.

CDR3 nucleotides: TGTGCCAGTAGTTTACAGGGGGCCCCCCCCATTAACTATGGCTACACCTTC. Protein sequence: CASSLQGAPPINYGYTF. This chain links TRBV19 with TRBJ1-2; 9 bases agree with TRBD1. V was pared by 5 bases and J by 1 base, with 11 bases of the junction left unmatched. CDR1 LNHDA and CDR2 SQIVND come from the germline V gene (reference sequence). The CDR3 covers 17 residues.

The V call is TRBV7-2, the J call TRBJ2-1; TRBD2 matches at 9 bases. The CDR3 runs to 14 residues. Germline V gene lookup returns CDR1 SGHTA and CDR2 FQGNSA. The J segment lost 10 bases and the V segment lost 7 bases, leaving 11 bases of the junction unmatched. The CDR3: CASTRTSVGAEQFF. In DNA, the CDR3 is TGTGCCAGCACCCGGACTAGCGTAGGGGCGGAGCAGTTCTTC.

The rearrangement joins TRBV5-1 to TRBJ1-2; TRBD1 matches 9 bases. Germline V CDR1 and CDR2: SGHRS, YFSETQ. This CDR3 is 15 amino acids long. The V and J ends lost 2 bases and 4 bases, in that order; junction bases with no gene match: 6. CDR3 sequence reads: CASSFDRGGSYGYTF. In nucleotides, the CDR3 is TGCGCCAGCAGCTTCGACAGGGGGGGTTCCTATGGCTACACCTTC.